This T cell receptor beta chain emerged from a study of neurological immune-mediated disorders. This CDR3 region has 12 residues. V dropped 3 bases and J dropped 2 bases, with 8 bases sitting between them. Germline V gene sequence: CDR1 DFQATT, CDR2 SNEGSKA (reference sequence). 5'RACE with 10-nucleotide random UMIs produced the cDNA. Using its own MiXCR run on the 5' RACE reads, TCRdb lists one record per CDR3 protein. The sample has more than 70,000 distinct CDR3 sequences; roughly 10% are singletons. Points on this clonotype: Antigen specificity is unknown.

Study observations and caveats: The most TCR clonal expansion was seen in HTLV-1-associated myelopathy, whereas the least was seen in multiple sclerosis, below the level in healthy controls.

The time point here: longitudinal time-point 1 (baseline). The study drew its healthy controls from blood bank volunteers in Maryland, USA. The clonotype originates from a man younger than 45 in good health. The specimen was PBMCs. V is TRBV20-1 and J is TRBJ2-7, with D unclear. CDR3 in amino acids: CSASMGAYEQYF. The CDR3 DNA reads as TGCAGTGCTAGTATGGGTGCCTACGAGCAGTACTTC.